The 30 T cell receptor beta chains reported below all come from one sample, sequenced in a study of cytomegalovirus exposure and HLA in healthy donors (dated by TCRdb to about 2017). Library preparation employed the immunoSEQ multiplex PCR assay. The multiplex PCR relied on a mix of 60 forward primers for TCR Vbeta segments and 13 reverse primers for TCR Jbeta segments. TCRdb took over this immuneACCESS table, retaining in-frame rearrangements with V and J assigned. Such tables are incomplete; in checked studies, under half of the missing clones stem from an unresolved V gene, and the remainder is unexplained. This sample gives tens of thousands of clones in total; 75% to 85% of them show up just once. Approximately 20% of the sample belongs to the ten largest clones. Input material: PBMCs. The receptors were sampled from a man aged 65 to 85 in good health and CMV-seropositive.

This chain connects TRBV28 to TRBJ2-7, with D perhaps matching TRBD1 (6 bases). The CDR3 totals 15 residues. Germline CDR1 and CDR2: MDHEN and SYDVKM. The V end lost 2 bases, the J end lost 3 bases, and 14 bases lay between the germline ends. As DNA, the CDR3 is TGTGCCAGCAGTTTAAAGGTCAGGGGAAACTACGAGCAGTACTTC. It codes for CASSLKVRGNYEQYF.

V is TRBV6-1 and J is TRBJ1-1; perhaps TRBD1 as D (5 bases). In germline, CDR1 is MNHNS, CDR2 SASEGT. The ends were cut back, 8 bases at V and 4 bases at J, with 14 bases in the middle. This CDR3 has 13 residues. The CDR3 protein is CASRRDWGTEAFF. For the CDR3, the DNA is TGTGCCAGCCGCCGGGACTGGGGCACTGAAGCTTTCTTT.

V usage is TRBV2 and J usage is TRBJ2-2, with 8 bases that match TRBD2. CDR1 is SNHLY and CDR2 is FYNNEI in the germline V gene. This CDR3 has 13 amino acids. With V trimmed by 6 bases and J by 4 bases, 1 base remained unmatched. The CDR3 reads CASRRGGTGELFF. As DNA, the CDR3 is TGTGCCAGCAGACGGGGGGGCACCGGGGAGCTGTTTTTT.

V and J are TRBV4-1 and TRBJ2-2; perhaps TRBD2 as D (6 bases). This CDR3 is built from 16 residues. Deletions cut 1 base from V and 5 bases from J, with 14 bases between. Germline lookup yields CDR1 MGHRA and CDR2 YSYEKL. The CDR3 is CASSQVAGRWTGELFF. CDR3 bases: TGCGCCAGCAGCCAAGTTGCGGGGCGTTGGACCGGGGAGCTGTTTTTT.

V gene TRBV13 combines with J gene TRBJ2-5; TRBD2 aligns across 9 bases. The CDR3 has 18 amino acids. V dropped 1 base and J dropped 2; count of bases not matched to a gene: 11. The germline CDR1 and CDR2 sequences are PRHDT and FYEKMQ (reference sequence). CDR3 DNA sequence: TGTGCCAGCAGCTTAGCACCCTTTAGCGGGAGAGTTCAAGAGACCCAGTACTTC. It translates to CASSLAPFSGRVQETQYF. The complete variable domain, with remaining parts taken from reference TRBV13 and TRBJ2-5, reads AAGVIQSPRHLIKEKRETATLKCYPIPRHDTVYWYQQGPGQDPQFLISFYEKMQSDKGSIPDRFSAQQFSDYHSELNMSSLELGDSALYFCASSLAPFSGRVQETQYFGPGTRLLVL.

This chain joins TRBV11-2 and TRBJ1-2; D is unresolved. CDR3 size: 15 residues. Germline lookup yields CDR1 SGHAT and CDR2 FQNNGV. V lost 0 bases and J lost 5, with 13 bases in between. In DNA form, the CDR3 reads TGTGCCAGCAGCTTAGATTTCATACAGTTATATGGCTACACCTTC. It specifies CASSLDFIQLYGYTF. The full variable domain, rest sourced from reference TRBV11-2 and TRBJ1-2, is EAGVAQSPRYKIIEKRQSVAFWCNPISGHATLYWYQQILGQGPKLLIQFQNNGVVDDSQLPKDRFSAERLKGVDSTLKIQPAKLEDSAVYLCASSLDFIQLYGYTFGSGTRLTVV.

The gene calls are TRBV7-6 and TRBJ1-4; a possible D gene is TRBD1 (6 bases). The germline CDR1 and CDR2 sequences are SGHVS and FNYEAQ. This CDR3 is built from 16 residues. With 1 base removed from V and 7 bases from J, the gap between germline ends came to 16 bases. The CDR3 region has the DNA TGTGCCAGCAGCTTAGGGGGGCAGGGGAGTGGTGAAAAACTGTTTTTT. It encodes CASSLGGQGSGEKLFF. Using reference TRBV7-6 and TRBJ1-4 for the parts outside the CDR3, the full variable domain is GAGVSQSPRYKVTKRGQDVALRCDPISGHVSLYWYRQALGQGPEFLTYFNYEAQQDKSGLPNDRFSAERPEGSISTLTIQRTEQRDSAMYRCASSLGGQGSGEKLFFGSGTQLSVL.

The chain is built from TRBV7-2 and TRBJ1-2, with 9 nucleotides matching TRBD1. J gave up 8 bases and V 5 bases, and 6 bases lay outside the gene matches. The germline gives CDR1 SGHTA, CDR2 FQGNSA. This CDR3 is built from 13 residues. CDR3 sequence: CASSGGQGRGYTF. Here the CDR3 DNA reads TGTGCCAGCAGCGGGGGACAGGGTCGGGGCTACACCTTC.

The chain combines TRBV5-1 with TRBJ2-5; 14 bases are a match to TRBD2. The CDR3 length is 17 residues. The germline V gene has CDR1 SGHRS and CDR2 YFSETQ. V was pared by 3 bases and J by 2 bases, with 6 bases of the junction left unmatched. CDR3 in amino acids: CASSSPGLAGEQETQYF. Here the CDR3 DNA reads TGCGCCAGCAGCTCCCCGGGACTAGCGGGGGAGCAAGAGACCCAGTACTTC.

The count of this clone is one. J is TRBJ2-5 and V is TRBV6-6; D is possibly TRBD1 (6 bases). The germline V gene has CDR1 MNHNY and CDR2 SVGAGI (reference sequence). V dropped 7 bases and J dropped 2 bases, with 11 bases sitting between them. This CDR3 has 13 residues. CDR3 nucleotide sequence: TGTGCCAGCATCAGGGGACCTCAAGAGACCCAGTACTTC. It encodes CASIRGPQETQYF.

This chain uses TRBV6-5 with TRBJ1-4; 8 bases fit TRBD1. After removal of 5 bases from V and 8 bases from J, the junction contained 4 bases not matched to a gene. The CDR3 consists of 13 residues. Germline CDR1 MNHEY, CDR2 SVGAGI. DNA of the CDR3: TGTGCCAGCAGTGTCAGGGGGCCGGAAAAACTGTTTTTT. It translates to CASSVRGPEKLFF.

CDR3 nucleotides: TGTGCCAGCAGCCCCGGGACAGGGTCCTACGAGCAGTACTTC. Translated, it gives CASSPGTGSYEQYF. The chain recombines TRBV13 with TRBJ2-7; 9 bases align to TRBD1. CDR3 size: 14 residues. Germline V lookup: CDR1 PRHDT, CDR2 FYEKMQ (reference sequence). V shed 5 bases, J shed 1 base, and the junction held 3 bases outside the gene matches.

This sequence joins TRBV7-9 and TRBJ2-2; 8 nucleotides match TRBD1. The CDR3 is made up of 17 amino acids. Germline trimming cut 3 bases from V and 1 base from J; bases unmatched to any gene: 7. CDR1 is SEHNR, CDR2 FQNEAQ, per germline (reference sequence). CDR3 region: CASSFRDRFGNTGELFF. The CDR3 nucleotides are TGTGCCAGCAGCTTCCGGGACAGGTTTGGGAACACCGGGGAGCTGTTTTTT.

The chain employs TRBV6-5 and TRBJ1-2, with D maybe TRBD1 (5 bases). This CDR3 contains 13 residues. Germline V gene data show CDR1 as MNHEY and CDR2 as SVGAGI. Between the trimmed V and J ends, which lost 2 bases and 7 bases, there was a span of 11 bases. The CDR3 is CASSYRGWSGYTF. The CDR3 DNA reads as TGTGCCAGCAGTTACAGGGGATGGAGTGGCTACACCTTC.

This clone has just one count. V is TRBV27 and J is TRBJ1-2; TRBD1 agrees at 10 bases. V lost 7 bases and J lost 4; bases outside the gene matches: 9. CDR3 size: 15 residues. Germline V gene lookup returns CDR1 MNHEY and CDR2 SMNVEV (reference sequence). The CDR3 reads CASNRDGTGAYGYTF. CDR3 in DNA: TGTGCCAGCAATAGGGACGGGACAGGGGCCTATGGCTACACCTTC.

The J gene is TRBJ1-3, the V gene TRBV2; 10 bases are a match to TRBD1. The trim removed 3 bases at V and 2 bases at J, leaving 4 bases unmatched. This CDR3 region has 16 residues. Germline CDR1 is SNHLY and CDR2 is FYNNEI. The CDR3 DNA is TGTGCCAGCAGTGACCTCGGACAGGGGGCTGGAAACACCATATATTTT. This sequence encodes CASSDLGQGAGNTIYF.

The chain has TRBV27 and TRBJ2-1; 16 bases are a match to TRBD2. Germline trimming cut 6 bases from V and 10 bases from J; bases unmatched to any gene: 6. The germline V gene encodes CDR1 MNHEY and CDR2 SMNVEV (reference sequence). This CDR3 contains 15 residues. CDR3 sequence reads: CASRIPGLAGGEQFF. The CDR3 DNA reads TGTGCCAGCAGAATACCGGGACTAGCGGGAGGGGAGCAGTTCTTC.

The chain combines TRBV4-3 with TRBJ1-1, with D tentatively TRBD1 (5 bases). Per germline, CDR1 LGHNA and CDR2 YSLEER. This CDR3 spans 11 amino acids. V lost 4 bases, J lost 7 bases, and 7 bases lay in between. CDR3 region: CASSLDSEAFF. CDR3 in DNA: TGCGCCAGCAGCCTTGACAGTGAAGCTTTCTTT.

The chain employs TRBV6-5 and TRBJ1-4; D possibly corresponds to TRBD1 (5 bases). The germline V gene has CDR1 MNHEY and CDR2 SVGAGI. CDR3 length: 15 residues. Trimming removed 6 bases at V and 0 bases at J, with 11 bases between. CDR3 loop: CASRPGPTTNEKLFF. The DNA for the CDR3 is TGTGCCAGCAGGCCAGGGCCAACAACTAATGAAAAACTGTTTTTT.

V usage is TRBV6-6 and J usage is TRBJ2-7; 8 nucleotides agree with TRBD2. CDR1 and CDR2 from the germline V gene are MNHNY and SVGAGI (reference sequence). The V gene end was trimmed by 8 bases and the J gene end by 0 bases; junction bases not matched to a gene: 9. The CDR3 sequence is 15 residues long. The CDR3 sequence is CASARTSGGSYEQYF. Written as DNA, the CDR3 is TGTGCCAGCGCCCGTACTAGCGGAGGCTCCTACGAGCAGTACTTC.

In DNA, the CDR3 is TGTGCCAGCAACCCTACCGGACAGGGGGATGAAGGAGCTTTCTTT. Protein: CASNPTGQGDEGAFF. The V call is TRBV28, the J call TRBJ1-1; 10 nucleotides line up with TRBD1. The CDR3 length is 15 residues. Germline V lookup: CDR1 MDHEN, CDR2 SYDVKM. With 7 bases clipped from V and 10 bases from J, the junction kept 15 bases outside the gene matches.

This chain uses TRBV11-3 with TRBJ2-3; possible D gene TRBD2, 5 bases. This CDR3 region has 14 residues. The V gene's germline CDR1 is SGHNT and CDR2 YENEEA. V was shortened by 4 bases and J by 3 bases, with 11 bases between the two germline ends. The CDR3 protein is CASSSTGTTDTQYF. Written as DNA, the CDR3 is TGTGCCAGCAGCTCCACGGGAACGACAGATACGCAGTATTTT.

V is TRBV28 and J is TRBJ1-2; TRBD1 is a possible D gene (6 bases). This CDR3 has 15 amino acids. Germline V gene lookup returns CDR1 MDHEN and CDR2 SYDVKM. V was trimmed by 6 bases and J by 3 bases, leaving 17 bases between them. DNA for the CDR3: TGTGCCAGCAGCCTGACAGGAATTAGCGACTATGGCTACACCTTC. It yields the protein CASSLTGISDYGYTF.

V and J are TRBV6-5 and TRBJ1-2, with 11 bases aligning to TRBD1. Looked up from germline, CDR1 is MNHEY and CDR2 is SVGAGI. Trimming cost V 6 bases and J 4 bases; bases outside gene matches: 4. CDR3 length: 14 amino acids. The CDR3 DNA reads TGTGCCAGCAGGCGCGGACAGGGGGCCTATGGCTACACCTTC. Its translation: CASRRGQGAYGYTF.

This clone was counted between two and nine times. The chain carries TRBV18 and TRBJ2-5, with a weak D call TRBD2 (6 bases). The V and J ends lost 4 bases and 0 bases respectively, with 6 bases between them. The CDR3 loop spans 13 amino acids. The germline V gene encodes CDR1 KGHSH and CDR2 LQKENI. The CDR3 sequence is CASSRDYQETQYF. The CDR3, as DNA: TGTGCCAGCTCACGGGACTACCAAGAGACCCAGTACTTC.

This chain links TRBV7-6 with TRBJ1-1, with 7 nucleotides matching TRBD1. V was clipped by 1 base and J by 4 bases; unmatched bases: 3. CDR3 length: 14 amino acids. Germline V gene sequence: CDR1 SGHVS, CDR2 FNYEAQ. For the CDR3, the DNA is TGTGCCAGCAGCTTAGAGGGGGCAGGCACTGAAGCTTTCTTT. It yields the protein CASSLEGAGTEAFF.

The rearrangement links TRBV5-1 to TRBJ2-5; no definite D call. V lost 4 bases and J lost 5, with 12 bases in between. The CDR3 spans 13 residues. Per the germline V gene, CDR1 is SGHRS and CDR2 is YFSETQ. The CDR3 here is CASSPVVSETQYF. CDR3 bases: TGCGCCAGCAGCCCGGTAGTGAGCGAGACCCAGTACTTC.

The rearrangement joins TRBV6-6 to TRBJ2-5, with D maybe TRBD2 (7 bases). The V and J ends lost 1 base and 3 bases respectively, with 15 bases between them. This CDR3 comprises 16 residues. Germline lookup yields CDR1 MNHNY and CDR2 SVGAGI (reference sequence). DNA of the CDR3: TGTGCCAGCAGTTACTTTGGGGGGGCTAAAGAAGAGACCCAGTACTTC. Translation: CASSYFGGAKEETQYF.

CDR3 amino acids: CASSPGPVPYEQYF. DNA for the CDR3: TGTGCCAGCTCACCGGGGCCTGTTCCCTACGAGCAGTACTTC. The J gene is TRBJ2-7, the V gene TRBV18, with D perhaps matching TRBD1 (5 bases). The CDR3 length is 14 residues. Trimming cost V 3 bases and J 2 bases, with 11 bases left between them. Germline values: CDR1 KGHSH, CDR2 LQKENI.

The DNA for the CDR3 is TGCGCCAGCAGCGCAGGAACCAACAAAGAGACCCAGTACTTC. Translating it yields CASSAGTNKETQYF. The rearrangement joins TRBV5-1 to TRBJ2-5; D call uncertain. This CDR3 spans 14 amino acids. CDR1 is SGHRS, CDR2 YFSETQ, per germline. The V end was cut by 4 bases, the J end by 3 bases, with 13 bases between.